Following are 18 T cell receptor beta chains from one sample sequenced in a study of blood T cell repertoires in COVID-19. Only in-frame clones appear in the TCRdb table, and some are missing; sequencing was by immunoSEQ multiplex PCR. The table has roughly 130,000 clones, approximately 80% seen once. What was sequenced was peripheral blood. Receptors were obtained from a woman in her forties or fifties with acute or convalescent COVID-19.

V gene TRBV6-1 combines with J gene TRBJ1-6; no firm D call. Germline V lookup: CDR1 MNHNS, CDR2 SASEGT. The ends were cut back, 2 bases at V and 16 bases at J, with 18 bases in the middle. The CDR3 totals 14 residues. CDR3 DNA: TGTGCCAGCAGTGAAAAAAGGGCGGGAATACTACTCCACTTT. Translated, it gives CASSEKRAGILLHF.

This chain links TRBV5-1 with TRBJ1-1; D not certain. Deletions cut 1 base from V and 1 base from J, with 8 bases between. CDR1 and CDR2 (germline): SGHRS, YFSETQ. The CDR3 contains 14 residues. CDR3 nucleotide sequence: TGCGCCAGCAGCTTGTTCCCGGGGAACACTGAAGCTTTCTTT. It yields the protein CASSLFPGNTEAFF.

This clone occurred a few times. V is TRBV7-3 and J is TRBJ2-3; 7 bases line up with TRBD1. V lost 1 base and J lost 3; bases outside the gene matches: 4. The germline V gene has CDR1 SGHTA and CDR2 FQGTGA. The CDR3 spans 15 residues. The CDR3 loop is CASSLIGTATDTQYF. The CDR3 DNA is TGTGCCAGCAGCTTAATCGGGACAGCTACAGATACGCAGTATTTT.

The CDR3 loop is CASTRGVGSPLHF. The CDR3 bases are TGTGCCAGCACCAGGGGGGTTGGGTCACCCCTCCACTTT. The chain carries TRBV28 and TRBJ1-6; 7 bases agree with TRBD1. After removal of 7 bases from V and 10 bases from J, the junction contained 7 bases not matched to a gene. The CDR3 covers 13 residues. Germline V CDR1 and CDR2: MDHEN, SYDVKM.

The V call is TRBV2, the J call TRBJ2-3; D not resolved. The CDR3 has 14 residues. Trimming shortened V by 6 bases and J by 0 bases, and 10 bases separated the two germline ends. Germline V CDR1 and CDR2: SNHLY, FYNNEI. As DNA, the CDR3 is TGTGCCAGCAGCTCTCAGGTCAGCACAGATACGCAGTATTTT. This sequence encodes CASSSQVSTDTQYF. Complete variable domain (other parts from reference TRBV2 and TRBJ2-3): EPEVTQTPSHQVTQMGQEVILRCVPISNHLYFYWYRQILGQKVEFLVSFYNNEISEKSEIFDDQFSVERPDGSNFTLKIRSTKLEDSAMYFCASSSQVSTDTQYFGPGTRLTVL.

The chain links TRBV19 to TRBJ1-2; 9 bases are a match to TRBD1. With V trimmed by 9 bases and J by 3 bases, 8 bases remained unmatched. The germline V gene encodes CDR1 LNHDA and CDR2 SQIVND (reference sequence). The CDR3 runs 14 residues. Here the CDR3 DNA reads TGTGCCAGCACCCCGGGACAGGGATACTATGGCTACACCTTC. Protein: CASTPGQGYYGYTF.

The V and J genes are TRBV2 and TRBJ2-7, with D perhaps matching TRBD1 (6 bases). The germline V gene encodes CDR1 SNHLY and CDR2 FYNNEI. The CDR3 is 12 residues long. Trimming took off 9 bases at V and 3 bases at J, with 12 bases between the two ends. In DNA form, the CDR3 reads TGTGCCAGTTTGGACAGATTCTACGAGCAGTACTTC. This translates into CASLDRFYEQYF.

The sample holds a few counts of this clone. The chain links TRBV11-2 to TRBJ2-6; maybe TRBD2 (6 bases). Trimming stripped 3 bases from V and 0 bases from J, with 12 bases between. The CDR3 sequence is 17 residues long. CDR1 and CDR2 from the germline V gene are SGHAT and FQNNGV. The CDR3 sequence: CASSFLGGASGANVLTF. DNA of the CDR3: TGTGCCAGCAGCTTCCTAGGAGGGGCCTCTGGGGCCAACGTCCTGACTTTC.

The rearrangement links TRBV11-2 to TRBJ1-1; no reliable D call. CDR1 is SGHAT, CDR2 FQNNGV, per germline. This CDR3 has 14 amino acids. Trimming left V 3 bases short and J 2 bases short, with 10 bases between. The CDR3 loop reads CASSFQQINTEAFF. The DNA of the CDR3 is TGTGCCAGCAGCTTTCAACAAATAAACACTGAAGCTTTCTTT.

This chain uses TRBV10-2 with TRBJ1-5; 8 bases are shared with TRBD1. Looked up from germline, CDR1 is WSHSY and CDR2 is SAAADI. This CDR3 region has 14 residues. V dropped 3 bases and J dropped 5; count of bases not matched to a gene: 3. The CDR3 bases are TGCGCCAGCAGTGATCGGACAGGGTATCAGCCCCAGCATTTT. Protein product: CASSDRTGYQPQHF.

The chain combines TRBV29-1 with TRBJ1-1, with TRBD1 matching 7 bases. The V and J ends lost 1 base and 5 bases, in that order; junction bases with no gene match: 13. The CDR3 totals 16 residues. In germline, CDR1 is SQVTM, CDR2 ANQGSEA. In DNA, the CDR3 is TGCAGCGTTGAAGGAAACAGGGGTAGATCGGGAACTGAAGCTTTCTTT. Translation gives CSVEGNRGRSGTEAFF. The full variable domain, in which reference TRBV29-1 and TRBJ1-1 provide the parts outside the CDR3, is SAVISQKPSRDICQRGTSLTIQCQVDSQVTMMFWYRQQPGQSLTLIATANQGSEATYESGFVIDKFPISRPNLTFSTLTVSNMSPEDSSIYLCSVEGNRGRSGTEAFFGQGTRLTVV.

This clone was seen only once. This sequence joins TRBV19 and TRBJ1-5; weak D call: TRBD1 (6 bases). CDR1 and CDR2 from the germline V gene are LNHDA and SQIVND (reference sequence). The CDR3 is 14 residues long. Between the trimmed V and J ends, which lost 9 bases and 2 bases, there was a span of 14 bases. CDR3 sequence reads: CASSGGRGNQPQHF. Written as DNA, the CDR3 is TGTGCCAGCTCGGGGGGGCGCGGCAATCAGCCCCAGCATTTT.

This chain joins TRBV11-2 and TRBJ2-1, with unresolved D. V lost 1 base to trimming and J lost 3 bases, with 7 bases between them. This CDR3 is 14 amino acids long. Germline V gene lookup returns CDR1 SGHAT and CDR2 FQNNGV. CDR3 nucleotides: TGTGCCAGCAGCTTAGCCAGAAACTACAATGAGCAGTTCTTC. Residues: CASSLARNYNEQFF.

The chain links TRBV6-1 to TRBJ1-3; D remains unclear. Germline V lookup: CDR1 MNHNS, CDR2 SASEGT. The CDR3 runs to 15 residues. V was trimmed by 2 bases and J by 0 bases, leaving 8 bases between them. The CDR3 region has the DNA TGTGCCAGCAGTGAATTACTGTACTCTGGAAACACCATATATTTT. Translating it yields CASSELLYSGNTIYF.

The chain carries TRBV5-6 and TRBJ1-4; possibly TRBD1 for D (5 bases). The CDR3 is 14 amino acids. V gave up 4 bases and J gave up 4 bases, with 11 bases separating them. CDR1 and CDR2 from the germline V gene are SGHDT and YYEEEE. The CDR3: CASSPAGVNEKLFF. DNA of the CDR3: TGTGCCAGCAGCCCAGCGGGGGTTAATGAAAAACTGTTTTTT.

Here the CDR3 reads CASSPLPSSYEQYF. CDR3 bases: TGTGCCAGCAGCCCACTCCCCTCCTCCTACGAGCAGTACTTC. The rearrangement joins TRBV11-2 to TRBJ2-7; D gene ambiguous. V was cut by 5 bases and J by 0 bases, with 11 bases left in between. Germline CDR1 SGHAT, CDR2 FQNNGV. The CDR3 sequence is 14 residues long.

The chain is built from TRBV7-2 and TRBJ1-1, with TRBD1 matching over 10 bases. CDR1 is SGHTA and CDR2 is FQGNSA in the germline V gene. Trimming removed 2 bases from V and 3 bases from J; junction bases left unmatched: 6. This CDR3 has 16 residues. CDR3 sequence: CASSLRDRGSHTEAFF. The CDR3 DNA is TGTGCCAGCAGCTTAAGGGACAGGGGATCTCACACTGAAGCTTTCTTT.

This clone showed up many times. The rearrangement links TRBV7-9 to TRBJ1-3; 10 positions match TRBD1. V gave up 1 base and J gave up 4 bases; unmatched junction bases: 4. CDR3 length equals 16 residues. Germline assignment: CDR1 SEHNR and CDR2 FQNEAQ (reference sequence). The CDR3 sequence: CASSLGQGARGNTIYF. In DNA form, the CDR3 reads TGTGCCAGCAGCTTAGGACAGGGGGCTAGAGGAAACACCATATATTTT.